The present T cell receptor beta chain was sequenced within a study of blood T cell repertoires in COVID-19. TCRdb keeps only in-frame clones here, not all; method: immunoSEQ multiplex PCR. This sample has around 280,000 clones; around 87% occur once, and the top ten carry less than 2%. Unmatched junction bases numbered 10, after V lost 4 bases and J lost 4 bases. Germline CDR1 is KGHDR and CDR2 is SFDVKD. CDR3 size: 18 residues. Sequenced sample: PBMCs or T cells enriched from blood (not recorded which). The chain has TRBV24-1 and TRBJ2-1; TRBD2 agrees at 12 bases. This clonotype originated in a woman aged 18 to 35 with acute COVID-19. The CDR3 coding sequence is TGTGCCACCAGTGACCGACGGACTAGCGGGACGGGATACAATGAGCAGTTCTTC. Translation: CATSDRRTSGTGYNEQFF.